These 4 T cell receptor beta chains originate from one sample sequenced in a study of blood T cell repertoires in COVID-19. The table came from immunoSEQ multiplex PCR; TCRdb's copy has only in-frame clones and leaves some out. The sample contains around 160,000 clones, 90% of which appear only once. The sample comprised peripheral blood. These receptors originate from a man aged 55 to 69 with active or convalescent COVID-19.

The chain carries TRBV7-2 and TRBJ2-4; D possibly corresponds to TRBD2 (5 bases). The germline CDR1 and CDR2 sequences are SGHTA and FQGNSA. Trimming cost V 2 bases and J 5 bases, with 13 bases left between them. The CDR3 is 15 amino acids. The CDR3 reads CASSLRRGPENIQYF. The CDR3 nucleotides are TGTGCCAGCAGCTTAAGACGCGGGCCGGAAAACATTCAGTACTTC.

The rearrangement uses TRBV19 and TRBJ1-6, with unresolved D. The germline CDR1 and CDR2 sequences are LNHDA and SQIVND (reference sequence). Deletions cut 3 bases from V and 5 bases from J, with 11 bases between. The length of the CDR3 is 15 residues. CDR3 nucleotide sequence: TGTGCCAGTAGTATTGGGCAGTTAAATAATTCACCCCTCCACTTT. The encoded protein is CASSIGQLNNSPLHF.

The chain combines TRBV9 with TRBJ2-2; 7 nucleotides align to TRBD1. The length of the CDR3 is 17 residues. After removal of 3 bases from V and 5 bases from J, the junction contained 13 bases not matched to a gene. The V gene's germline CDR1 is SGDLS and CDR2 YYNGEE. The CDR3: CASSGDRAGVETGELFF. Written as DNA, the CDR3 is TGTGCCAGCAGCGGAGACAGGGCAGGAGTAGAAACCGGGGAGCTGTTTTTT. Supplemented by reference TRBV9 and TRBJ2-2, the full variable domain reads DSGVTQTPKHLITATGQRVTLRCSPRSGDLSVYWYQQSLDQGLQFLIQYYNGEERAKGNILERFSAQQFPDLHSELNLSSLELGDSALYFCASSGDRAGVETGELFFGEGSRLTVL.

CDR3 residues: CASSRDRFDEQYF. In DNA, the CDR3 is TGTGCCAGCAGCCGCGACAGGTTCGACGAGCAGTACTTC. This sequence joins TRBV7-2 and TRBJ2-7; weak D call: TRBD1 (6 bases). This CDR3 region has 13 residues. Trimming removed 5 bases from V and 5 bases from J, with 13 bases in between. Germline V gene sequence: CDR1 SGHTA, CDR2 FQGNSA.